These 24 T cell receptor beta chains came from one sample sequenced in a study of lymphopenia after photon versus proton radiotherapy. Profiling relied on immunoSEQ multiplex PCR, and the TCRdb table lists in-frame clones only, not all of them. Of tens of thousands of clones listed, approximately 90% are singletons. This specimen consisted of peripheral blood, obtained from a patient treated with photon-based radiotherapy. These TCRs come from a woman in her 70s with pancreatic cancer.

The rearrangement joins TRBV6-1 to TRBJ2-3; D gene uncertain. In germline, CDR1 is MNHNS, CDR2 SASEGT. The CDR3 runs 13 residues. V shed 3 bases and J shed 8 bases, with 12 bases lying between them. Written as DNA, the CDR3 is TGTGCCAGCAGTGAGAACAGCAGAGGTACGCAGTATTTT. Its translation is CASSENSRGTQYF.

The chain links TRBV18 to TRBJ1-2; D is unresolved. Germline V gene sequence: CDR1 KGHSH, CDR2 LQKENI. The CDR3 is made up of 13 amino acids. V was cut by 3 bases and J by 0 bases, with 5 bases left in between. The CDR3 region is CASSPGANYGYTF. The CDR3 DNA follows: TGTGCCAGCTCACCGGGAGCTAACTATGGCTACACCTTC.

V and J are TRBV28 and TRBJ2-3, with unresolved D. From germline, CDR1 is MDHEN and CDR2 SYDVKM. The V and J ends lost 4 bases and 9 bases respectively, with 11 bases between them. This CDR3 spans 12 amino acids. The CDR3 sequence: CASSSPKGTQYF. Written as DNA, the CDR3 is TGTGCCAGCAGTTCCCCGAAGGGAACGCAGTATTTT.

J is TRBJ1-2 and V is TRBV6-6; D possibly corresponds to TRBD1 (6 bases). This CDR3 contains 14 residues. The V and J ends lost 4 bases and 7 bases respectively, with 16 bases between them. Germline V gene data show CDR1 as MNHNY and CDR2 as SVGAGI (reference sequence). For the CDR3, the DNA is TGTGCCAGCAGTTCCTCTGACAGGCTTGGTGGCTACACCTTC. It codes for CASSSSDRLGGYTF.

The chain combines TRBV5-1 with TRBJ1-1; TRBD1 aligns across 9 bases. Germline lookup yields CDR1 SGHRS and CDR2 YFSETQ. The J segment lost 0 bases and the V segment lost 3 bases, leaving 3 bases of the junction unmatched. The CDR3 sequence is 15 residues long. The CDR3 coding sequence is TGCGCCAGCAGCTGGGGGACAGGGATGAACACTGAAGCTTTCTTT. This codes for CASSWGTGMNTEAFF.

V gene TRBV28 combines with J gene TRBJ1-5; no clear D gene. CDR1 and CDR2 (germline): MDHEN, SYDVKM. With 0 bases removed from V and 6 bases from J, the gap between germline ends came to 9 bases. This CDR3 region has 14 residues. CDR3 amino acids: CASSLWPGSQPQHF. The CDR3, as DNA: TGTGCCAGCAGTTTATGGCCGGGGAGTCAGCCCCAGCATTTT.

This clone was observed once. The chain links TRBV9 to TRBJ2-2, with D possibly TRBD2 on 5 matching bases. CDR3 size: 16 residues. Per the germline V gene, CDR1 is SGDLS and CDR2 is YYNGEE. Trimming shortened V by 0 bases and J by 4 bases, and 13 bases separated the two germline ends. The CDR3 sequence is CASSVGPGLPTGELFF. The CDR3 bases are TGTGCCAGCAGCGTAGGACCTGGACTTCCCACCGGGGAGCTGTTTTTT.

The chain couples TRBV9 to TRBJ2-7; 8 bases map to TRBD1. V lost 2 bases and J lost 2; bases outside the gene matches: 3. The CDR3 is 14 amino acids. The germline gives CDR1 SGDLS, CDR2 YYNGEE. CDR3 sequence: CASSVGQAAYEQYF. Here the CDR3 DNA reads TGTGCCAGCAGCGTGGGACAGGCCGCCTACGAGCAGTACTTC. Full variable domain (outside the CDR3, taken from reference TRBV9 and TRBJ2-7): DSGVTQTPKHLITATGQRVTLRCSPRSGDLSVYWYQQSLDQGLQFLIQYYNGEERAKGNILERFSAQQFPDLHSELNLSSLELGDSALYFCASSVGQAAYEQYFGPGTRLTVT.

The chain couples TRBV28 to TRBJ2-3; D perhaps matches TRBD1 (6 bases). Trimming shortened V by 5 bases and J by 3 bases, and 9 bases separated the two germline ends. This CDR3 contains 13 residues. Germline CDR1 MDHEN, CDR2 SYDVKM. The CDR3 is CASSPGTTDTQYF. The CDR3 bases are TGTGCCAGCAGTCCAGGGACAACAGATACGCAGTATTTT.

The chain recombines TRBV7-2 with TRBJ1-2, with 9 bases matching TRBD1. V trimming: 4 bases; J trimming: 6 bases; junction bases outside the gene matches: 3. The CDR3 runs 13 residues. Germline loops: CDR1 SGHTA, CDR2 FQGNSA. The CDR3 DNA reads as TGTGCCAGCAGCTCCCGACAGGGGGATGGCTACACCTTC. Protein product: CASSSRQGDGYTF.

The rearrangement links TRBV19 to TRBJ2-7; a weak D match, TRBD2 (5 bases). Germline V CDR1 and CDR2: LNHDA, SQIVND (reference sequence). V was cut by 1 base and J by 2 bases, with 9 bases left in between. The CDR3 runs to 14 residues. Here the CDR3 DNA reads TGTGCCAGTAGTATAGGTGGGAGACCCTACGAGCAGTACTTC. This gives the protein CASSIGGRPYEQYF. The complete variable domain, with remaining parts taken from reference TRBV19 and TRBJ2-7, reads DGGITQSPKYLFRKEGQNVTLSCEQNLNHDAMYWYRQDPGQGLRLIYYSQIVNDFQKGDIAEGYSVSREKKESFPLTVTSAQKNPTAFYLCASSIGGRPYEQYFGPGTRLTVT.

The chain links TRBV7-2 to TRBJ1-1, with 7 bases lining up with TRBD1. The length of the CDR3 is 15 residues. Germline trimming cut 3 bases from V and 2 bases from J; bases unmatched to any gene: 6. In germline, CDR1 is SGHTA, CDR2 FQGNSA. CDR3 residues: CASSLTGLGNTEAFF. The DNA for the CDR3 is TGTGCCAGCAGCTTGACAGGGTTGGGTAACACTGAAGCTTTCTTT.

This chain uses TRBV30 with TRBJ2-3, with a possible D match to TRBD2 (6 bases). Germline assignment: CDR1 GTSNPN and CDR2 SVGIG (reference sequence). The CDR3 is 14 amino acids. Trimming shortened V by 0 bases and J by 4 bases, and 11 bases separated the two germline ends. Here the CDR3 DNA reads TGTGCCTGGAGTGTGATGGGGAGGCCAGATACGCAGTATTTT. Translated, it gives CAWSVMGRPDTQYF. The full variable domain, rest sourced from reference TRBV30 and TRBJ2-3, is SQTIHQWPATLVQPVGSPLSLECTVEGTSNPNLYWYRQAAGRGLQLLFYSVGIGQISSEVPQNLSASRPQDRQFILSSKKLLLSDSGFYLCAWSVMGRPDTQYFGPGTRLTVL.

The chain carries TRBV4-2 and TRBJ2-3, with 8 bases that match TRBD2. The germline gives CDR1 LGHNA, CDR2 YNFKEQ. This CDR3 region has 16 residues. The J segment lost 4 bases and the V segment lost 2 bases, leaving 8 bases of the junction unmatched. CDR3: CASSQSTGAGADTQYF. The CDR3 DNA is TGTGCCAGCAGCCAAAGTACGGGAGCGGGGGCAGATACGCAGTATTTT.

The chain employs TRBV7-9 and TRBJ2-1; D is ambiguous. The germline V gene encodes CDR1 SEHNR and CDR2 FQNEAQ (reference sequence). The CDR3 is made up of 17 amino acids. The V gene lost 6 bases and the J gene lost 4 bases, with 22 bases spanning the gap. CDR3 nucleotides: TGTGCCAGCAGTACCAGACGCCAAACCTCCCCTTACAATGAGCAGTTCTTC. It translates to CASSTRRQTSPYNEQFF.

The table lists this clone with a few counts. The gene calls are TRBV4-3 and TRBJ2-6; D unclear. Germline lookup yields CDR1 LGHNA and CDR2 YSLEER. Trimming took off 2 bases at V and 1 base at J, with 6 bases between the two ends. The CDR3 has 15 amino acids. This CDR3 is CASSQSRSGANVLTF. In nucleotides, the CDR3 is TGCGCCAGCAGCCAATCGCGTTCTGGGGCCAACGTCCTGACTTTC.

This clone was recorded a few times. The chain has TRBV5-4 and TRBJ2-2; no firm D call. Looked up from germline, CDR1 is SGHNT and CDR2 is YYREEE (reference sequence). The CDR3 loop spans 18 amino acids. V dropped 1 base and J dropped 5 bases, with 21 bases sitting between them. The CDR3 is CASSLSMFGTSRTGELFF. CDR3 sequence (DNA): TGTGCCAGCAGCTTGTCCATGTTTGGAACCTCTCGGACCGGGGAGCTGTTTTTT.

The DNA of the CDR3 is TGTGCCAGCAGCGAAGACCTGGACTATGGCTACACCTTC. Its translation: CASSEDLDYGYTF. V usage is TRBV9 and J usage is TRBJ1-2, with no clear D. Trimming cost V 3 bases and J 3 bases, with 9 bases left between them. CDR3 length: 13 amino acids. Germline V lookup: CDR1 SGDLS, CDR2 YYNGEE.

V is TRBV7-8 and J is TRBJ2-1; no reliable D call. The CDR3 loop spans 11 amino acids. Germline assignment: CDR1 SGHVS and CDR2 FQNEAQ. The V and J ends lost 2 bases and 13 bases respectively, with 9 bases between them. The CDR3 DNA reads TGTGCCAGCAGCTTATCCCAGGAACAGTTCTTC. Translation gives CASSLSQEQFF.

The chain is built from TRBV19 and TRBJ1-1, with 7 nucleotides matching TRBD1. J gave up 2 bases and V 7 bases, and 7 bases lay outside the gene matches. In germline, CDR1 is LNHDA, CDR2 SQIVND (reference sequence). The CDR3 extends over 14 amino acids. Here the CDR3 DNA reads TGTGCCAGTACGGGACAGACTCAAAACACTGAAGCTTTCTTT. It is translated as CASTGQTQNTEAFF. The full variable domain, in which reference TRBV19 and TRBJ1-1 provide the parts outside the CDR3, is DGGITQSPKYLFRKEGQNVTLSCEQNLNHDAMYWYRQDPGQGLRLIYYSQIVNDFQKGDIAEGYSVSREKKESFPLTVTSAQKNPTAFYLCASTGQTQNTEAFFGQGTRLTVV.

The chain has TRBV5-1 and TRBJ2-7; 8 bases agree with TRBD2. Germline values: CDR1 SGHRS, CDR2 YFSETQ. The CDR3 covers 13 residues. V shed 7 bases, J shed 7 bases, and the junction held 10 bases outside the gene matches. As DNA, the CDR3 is TGCGCCAGCCGTCTGCGGGGGGCGGGGGAGCAGTACTTC. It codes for CASRLRGAGEQYF.

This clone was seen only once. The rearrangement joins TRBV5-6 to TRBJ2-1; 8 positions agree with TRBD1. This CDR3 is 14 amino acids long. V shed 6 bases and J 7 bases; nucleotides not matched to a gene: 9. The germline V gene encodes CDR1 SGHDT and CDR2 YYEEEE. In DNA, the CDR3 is TGTGCCAGCACGCAGGGGGCCCAAGTTAATGAGCAGTTCTTC. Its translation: CASTQGAQVNEQFF.

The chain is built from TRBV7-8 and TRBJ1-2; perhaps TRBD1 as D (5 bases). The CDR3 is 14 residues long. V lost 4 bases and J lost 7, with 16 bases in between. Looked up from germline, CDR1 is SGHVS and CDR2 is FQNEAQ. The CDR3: CASSSPGLPGGYTF. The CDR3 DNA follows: TGTGCCAGCAGCTCACCGGGACTTCCTGGTGGCTACACCTTC.

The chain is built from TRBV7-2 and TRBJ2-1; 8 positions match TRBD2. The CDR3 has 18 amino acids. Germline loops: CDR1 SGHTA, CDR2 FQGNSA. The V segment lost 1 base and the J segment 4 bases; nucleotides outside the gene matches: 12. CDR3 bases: TGTGCCAGCAGCTTAGTCTCAGCGGGAGCCGCTCCATACAATGAGCAGTTCTTC. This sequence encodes CASSLVSAGAAPYNEQFF. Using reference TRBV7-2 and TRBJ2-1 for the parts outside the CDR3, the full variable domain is GAGVSQSPSNKVTEKGKDVELRCDPISGHTALYWYRQSLGQGLEFLIYFQGNSAPDKSGLPSDRFSAERTGGSVSTLTIQRTQQEDSAVYLCASSLVSAGAAPYNEQFFGPGTRLTVL.